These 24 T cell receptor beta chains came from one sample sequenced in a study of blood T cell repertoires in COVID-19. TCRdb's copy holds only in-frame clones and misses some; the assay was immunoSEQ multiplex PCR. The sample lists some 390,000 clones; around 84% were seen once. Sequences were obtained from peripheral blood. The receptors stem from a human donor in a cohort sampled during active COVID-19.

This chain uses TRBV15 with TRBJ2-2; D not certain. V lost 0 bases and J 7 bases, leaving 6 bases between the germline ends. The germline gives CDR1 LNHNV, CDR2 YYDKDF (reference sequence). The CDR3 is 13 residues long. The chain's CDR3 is CATSRDSGGELFF. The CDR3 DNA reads TGTGCCACCAGCAGAGATTCGGGCGGGGAGCTGTTTTTT.

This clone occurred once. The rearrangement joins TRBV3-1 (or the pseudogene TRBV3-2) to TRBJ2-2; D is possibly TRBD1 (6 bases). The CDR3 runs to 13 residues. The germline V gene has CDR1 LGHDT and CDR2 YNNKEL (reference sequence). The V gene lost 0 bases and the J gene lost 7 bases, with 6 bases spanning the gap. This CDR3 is CASSQEGGGELFF. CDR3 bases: TGTGCCAGCAGCCAAGAAGGGGGCGGGGAGCTGTTTTTT.

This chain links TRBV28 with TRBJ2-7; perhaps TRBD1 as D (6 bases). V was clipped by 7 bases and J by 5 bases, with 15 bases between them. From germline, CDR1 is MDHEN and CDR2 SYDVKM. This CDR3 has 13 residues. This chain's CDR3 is CASTFQDSHEQYF. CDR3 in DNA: TGTGCCAGCACCTTCCAGGACAGCCACGAGCAGTACTTC.

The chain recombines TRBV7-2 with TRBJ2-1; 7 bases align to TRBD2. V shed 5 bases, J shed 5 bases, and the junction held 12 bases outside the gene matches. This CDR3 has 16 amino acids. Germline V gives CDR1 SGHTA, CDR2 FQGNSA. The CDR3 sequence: CASSREGGSSHNEQFF. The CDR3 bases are TGTGCCAGCAGCCGCGAGGGCGGGAGTTCCCACAATGAGCAGTTCTTC.

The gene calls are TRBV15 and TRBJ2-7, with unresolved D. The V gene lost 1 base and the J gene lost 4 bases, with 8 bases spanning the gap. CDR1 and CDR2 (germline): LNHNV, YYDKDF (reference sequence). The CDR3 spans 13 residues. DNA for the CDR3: TGTGCCACCAGCAGAGGACTGTTATACGAGCAGTACTTC. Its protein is CATSRGLLYEQYF.

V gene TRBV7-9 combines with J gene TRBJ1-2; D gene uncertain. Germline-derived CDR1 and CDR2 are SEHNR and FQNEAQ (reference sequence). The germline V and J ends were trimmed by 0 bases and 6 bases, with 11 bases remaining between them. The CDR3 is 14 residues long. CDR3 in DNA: TGTGCCAGCAGCTTAGCGACGGGGTCGGATGGCTACACCTTC. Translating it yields CASSLATGSDGYTF.

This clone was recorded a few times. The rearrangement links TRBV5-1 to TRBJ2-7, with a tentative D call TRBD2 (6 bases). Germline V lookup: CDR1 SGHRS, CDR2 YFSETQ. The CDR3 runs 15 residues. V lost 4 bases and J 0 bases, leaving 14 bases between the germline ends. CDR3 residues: CASSPGAGHSYEQYF. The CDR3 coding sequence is TGCGCCAGCAGCCCGGGAGCGGGTCACTCCTACGAGCAGTACTTC. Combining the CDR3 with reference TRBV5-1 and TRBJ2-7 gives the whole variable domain KAGVTQTPRYLIKTRGQQVTLSCSPISGHRSVSWYQQTPGQGLQFLFEYFSETQRNKGNFPGRFSGRQFSNSRSEMNVSTLELGDSALYLCASSPGAGHSYEQYFGPGTRLTVT.

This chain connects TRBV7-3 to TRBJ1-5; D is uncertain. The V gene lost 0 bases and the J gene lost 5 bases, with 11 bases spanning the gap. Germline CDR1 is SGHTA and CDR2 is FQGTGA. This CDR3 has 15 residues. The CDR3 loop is CASSLTRGGDQPQHF. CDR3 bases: TGTGCCAGCAGCTTAACCCGGGGAGGCGATCAGCCCCAGCATTTT.

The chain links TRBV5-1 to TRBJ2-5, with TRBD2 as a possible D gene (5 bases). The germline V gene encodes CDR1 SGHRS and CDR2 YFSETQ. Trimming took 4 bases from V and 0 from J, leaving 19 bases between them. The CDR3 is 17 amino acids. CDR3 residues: CASSKGNLGDHQETQYF. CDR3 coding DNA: TGCGCCAGCAGCAAAGGTAATTTGGGAGACCACCAAGAGACCCAGTACTTC.

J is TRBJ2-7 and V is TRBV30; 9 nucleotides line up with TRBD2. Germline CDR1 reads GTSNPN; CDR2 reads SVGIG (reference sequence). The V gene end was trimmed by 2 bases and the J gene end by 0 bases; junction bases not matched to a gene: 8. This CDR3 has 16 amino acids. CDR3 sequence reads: CAWSRISGGSSYEQYF. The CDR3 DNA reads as TGTGCCTGGAGTAGAATTAGCGGGGGCAGCTCCTACGAGCAGTACTTC.

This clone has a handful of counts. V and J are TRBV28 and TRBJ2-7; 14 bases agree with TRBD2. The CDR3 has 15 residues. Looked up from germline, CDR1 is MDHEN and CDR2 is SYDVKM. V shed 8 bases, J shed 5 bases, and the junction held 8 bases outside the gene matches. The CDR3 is CASRKRTSGRNEQYF. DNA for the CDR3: TGTGCCAGCCGAAAACGGACTAGCGGGAGGAACGAGCAGTACTTC. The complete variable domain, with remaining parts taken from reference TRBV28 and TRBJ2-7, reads DVKVTQSSRYLVKRTGEKVFLECVQDMDHENMFWYRQDPGLGLRLIYFSYDVKMKEKGDIPEGYSVSREKKERFSLILESASTNQTSMYLCASRKRTSGRNEQYFGPGTRLTVT.

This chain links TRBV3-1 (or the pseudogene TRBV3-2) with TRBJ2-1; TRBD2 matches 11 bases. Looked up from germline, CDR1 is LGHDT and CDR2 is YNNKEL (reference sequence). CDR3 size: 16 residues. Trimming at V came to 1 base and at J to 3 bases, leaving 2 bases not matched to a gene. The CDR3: CASSQGLAGGYNEQFF. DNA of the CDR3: TGTGCCAGCAGCCAAGGCCTAGCGGGAGGCTACAATGAGCAGTTCTTC.

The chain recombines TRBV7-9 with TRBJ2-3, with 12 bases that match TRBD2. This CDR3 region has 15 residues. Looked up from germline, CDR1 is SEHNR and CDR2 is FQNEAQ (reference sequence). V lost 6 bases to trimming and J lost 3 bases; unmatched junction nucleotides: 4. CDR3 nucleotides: TGTGCCAGCAGGCCCACTAGCGGGAGGACAGATACGCAGTATTTT. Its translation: CASRPTSGRTDTQYF.

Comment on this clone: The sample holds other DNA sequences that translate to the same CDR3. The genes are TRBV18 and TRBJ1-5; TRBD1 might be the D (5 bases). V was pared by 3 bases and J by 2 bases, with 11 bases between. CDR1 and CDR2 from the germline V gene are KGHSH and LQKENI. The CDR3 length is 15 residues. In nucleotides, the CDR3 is TGTGCCAGCTCACCTACAGGACCGGGCAATCAGCCCCAGCATTTT. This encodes CASSPTGPGNQPQHF.

This CDR3 reads CASGQGSSEQYF. CDR3 DNA: TGTGCCAGCGGACAGGGTTCCAGCGAGCAGTACTTC. This chain connects TRBV27 to TRBJ2-7, with 8 bases that match TRBD1. Germline assignment: CDR1 MNHEY and CDR2 SMNVEV (reference sequence). J lost 6 bases, V lost 8 bases, and 6 bases had no gene match. The CDR3 loop spans 12 amino acids.

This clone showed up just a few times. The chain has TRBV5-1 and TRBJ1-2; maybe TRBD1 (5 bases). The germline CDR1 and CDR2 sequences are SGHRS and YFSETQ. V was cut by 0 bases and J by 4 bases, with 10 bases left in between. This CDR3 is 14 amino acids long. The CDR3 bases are TGCGCCAGCAGCTTGGACGCCAGGGCCTATGGCTACACCTTC. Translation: CASSLDARAYGYTF.

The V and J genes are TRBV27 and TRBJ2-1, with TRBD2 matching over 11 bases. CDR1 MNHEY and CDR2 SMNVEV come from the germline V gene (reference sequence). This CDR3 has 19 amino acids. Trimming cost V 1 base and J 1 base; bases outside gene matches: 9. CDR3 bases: TGTGCCAGCAGTTTATACACTAGCGGGAGTGAGCGATCCTACAATGAGCAGTTCTTC. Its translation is CASSLYTSGSERSYNEQFF.

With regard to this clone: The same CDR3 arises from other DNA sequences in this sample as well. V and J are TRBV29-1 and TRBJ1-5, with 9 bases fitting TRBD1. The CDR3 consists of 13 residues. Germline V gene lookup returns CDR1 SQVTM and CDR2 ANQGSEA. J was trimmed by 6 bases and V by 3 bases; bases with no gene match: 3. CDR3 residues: CSVEGQGGQPQHF. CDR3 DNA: TGCAGCGTTGAGGGACAGGGAGGTCAGCCCCAGCATTTT.

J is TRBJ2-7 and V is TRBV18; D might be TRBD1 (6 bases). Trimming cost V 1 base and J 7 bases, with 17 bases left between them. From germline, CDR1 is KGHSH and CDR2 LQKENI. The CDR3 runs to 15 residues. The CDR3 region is CASSPLNVPGEEQYF. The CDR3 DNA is TGTGCCAGCTCACCACTTAACGTTCCAGGGGAAGAGCAGTACTTC.

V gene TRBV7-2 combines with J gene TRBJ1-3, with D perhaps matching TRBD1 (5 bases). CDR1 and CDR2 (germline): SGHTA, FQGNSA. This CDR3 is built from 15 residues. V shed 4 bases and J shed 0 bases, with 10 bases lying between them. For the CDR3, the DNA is TGTGCCAGCAGCTGGGGGGATTCCTCTGGAAACACCATATATTTT. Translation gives CASSWGDSSGNTIYF.

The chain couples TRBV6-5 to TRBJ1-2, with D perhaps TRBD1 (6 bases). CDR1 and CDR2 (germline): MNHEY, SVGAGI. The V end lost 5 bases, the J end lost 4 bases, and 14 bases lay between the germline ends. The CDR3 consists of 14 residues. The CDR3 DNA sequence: TGTGCCAGCAGTACAGGGCCGGTGGGCTATGGCTACACCTTC. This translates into CASSTGPVGYGYTF.

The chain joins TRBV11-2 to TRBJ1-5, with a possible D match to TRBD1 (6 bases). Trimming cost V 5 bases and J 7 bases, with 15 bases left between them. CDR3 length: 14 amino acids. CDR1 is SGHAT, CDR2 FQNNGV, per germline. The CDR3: CASSPAGGRQPQHF. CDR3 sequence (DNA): TGTGCCAGCAGCCCGGCGGGGGGCCGGCAGCCCCAGCATTTT.

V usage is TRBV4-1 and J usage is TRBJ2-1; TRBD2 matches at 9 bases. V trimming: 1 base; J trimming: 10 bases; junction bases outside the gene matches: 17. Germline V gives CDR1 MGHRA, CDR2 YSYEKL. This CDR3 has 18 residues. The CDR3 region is CASSQVGGRDRRSKEQFF. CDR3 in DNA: TGCGCCAGCAGCCAAGTGGGCGGGAGGGATCGACGAAGCAAGGAGCAGTTCTTC.

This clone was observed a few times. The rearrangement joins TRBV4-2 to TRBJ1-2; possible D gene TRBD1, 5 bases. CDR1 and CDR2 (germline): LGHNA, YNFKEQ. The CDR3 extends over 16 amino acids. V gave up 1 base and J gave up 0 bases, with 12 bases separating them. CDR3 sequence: CASSQVTGDTNYGYTF. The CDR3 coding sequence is TGTGCCAGCAGCCAAGTAACAGGCGACACTAACTATGGCTACACCTTC.